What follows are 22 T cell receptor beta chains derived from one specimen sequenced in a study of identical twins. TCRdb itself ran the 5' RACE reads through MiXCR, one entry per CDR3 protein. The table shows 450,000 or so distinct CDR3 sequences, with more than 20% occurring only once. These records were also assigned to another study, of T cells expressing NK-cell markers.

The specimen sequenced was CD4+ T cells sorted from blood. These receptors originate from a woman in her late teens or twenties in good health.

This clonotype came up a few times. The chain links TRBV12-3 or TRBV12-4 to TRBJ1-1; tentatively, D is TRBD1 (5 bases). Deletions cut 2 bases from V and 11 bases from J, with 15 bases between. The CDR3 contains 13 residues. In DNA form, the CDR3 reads TGTGCCAGCAGTTTATGGGGGAGGAATGGGGCTTTCTTT. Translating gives CASSLWGRNGAFF.

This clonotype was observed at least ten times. The DNA for the CDR3 is TGTGCCAGCAGTTTAGAGGGGAGGCAGCCCCAGCATTTT. Amino acid sequence: CASSLEGRQPQHF. The V call is TRBV12-3 or TRBV12-4, the J call TRBJ1-5, with D perhaps matching TRBD1 (5 bases). Trimming removed 1 base at V and 7 bases at J, with 8 bases between. This CDR3 comprises 13 residues.

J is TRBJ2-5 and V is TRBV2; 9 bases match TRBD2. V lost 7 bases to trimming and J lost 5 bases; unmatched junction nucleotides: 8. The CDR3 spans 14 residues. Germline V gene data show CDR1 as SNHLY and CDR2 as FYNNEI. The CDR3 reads CASISGRLAETQYF. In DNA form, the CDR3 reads TGTGCCAGCATAAGCGGGAGGTTGGCCGAGACCCAGTACTTC.

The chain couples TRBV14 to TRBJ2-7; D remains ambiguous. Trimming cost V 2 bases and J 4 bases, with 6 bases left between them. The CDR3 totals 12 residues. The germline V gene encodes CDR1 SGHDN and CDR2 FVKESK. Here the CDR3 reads CASSQWGYEQYF. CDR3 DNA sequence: TGTGCCAGCAGCCAATGGGGTTACGAGCAGTACTTC.

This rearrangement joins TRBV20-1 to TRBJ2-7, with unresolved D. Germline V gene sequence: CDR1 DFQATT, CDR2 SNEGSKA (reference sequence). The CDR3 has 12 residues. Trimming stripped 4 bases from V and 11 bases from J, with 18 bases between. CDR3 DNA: TGCAGTGCTAAAAAGGCCGGGCGAAACGAGTACTTC. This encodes CSAKKAGRNEYF.

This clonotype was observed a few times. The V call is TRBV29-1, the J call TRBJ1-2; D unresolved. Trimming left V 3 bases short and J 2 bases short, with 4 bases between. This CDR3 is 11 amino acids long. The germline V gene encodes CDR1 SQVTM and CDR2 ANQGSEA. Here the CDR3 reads CSVDHNYGYTF. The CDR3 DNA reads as TGCAGCGTTGACCACAACTATGGCTACACCTTC.

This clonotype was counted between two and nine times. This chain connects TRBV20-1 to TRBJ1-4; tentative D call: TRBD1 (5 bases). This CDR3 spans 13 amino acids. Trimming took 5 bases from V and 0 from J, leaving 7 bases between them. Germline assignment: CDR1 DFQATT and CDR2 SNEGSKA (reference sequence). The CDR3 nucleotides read TGCAGTGCTGGGACCGCAACTAATGAAAAACTGTTTTTT. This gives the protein CSAGTATNEKLFF.

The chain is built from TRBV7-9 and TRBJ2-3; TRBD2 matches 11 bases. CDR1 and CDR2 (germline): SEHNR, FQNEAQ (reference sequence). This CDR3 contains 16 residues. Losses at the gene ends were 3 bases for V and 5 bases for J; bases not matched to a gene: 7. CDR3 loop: CASSFFSGGAGDTQYF. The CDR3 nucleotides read TGTGCCAGCAGCTTCTTTAGCGGGGGGGCCGGAGATACGCAGTATTTT.

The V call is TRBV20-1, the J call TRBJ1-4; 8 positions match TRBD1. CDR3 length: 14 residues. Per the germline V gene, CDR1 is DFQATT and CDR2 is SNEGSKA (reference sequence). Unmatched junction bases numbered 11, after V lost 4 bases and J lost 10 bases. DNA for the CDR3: TGCAGTGCTACAGACAGGGGAGAGGGCGGAAAACTGTTTTTT. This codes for CSATDRGEGGKLFF.

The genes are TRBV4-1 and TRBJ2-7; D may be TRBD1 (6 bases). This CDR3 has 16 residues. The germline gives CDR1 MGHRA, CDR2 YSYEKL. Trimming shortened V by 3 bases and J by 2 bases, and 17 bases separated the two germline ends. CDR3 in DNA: TGCGCCAGCAGCCAGTCCCGACTCAGGGGCCCCTACGAGCAGTACTTC. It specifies CASSQSRLRGPYEQYF.

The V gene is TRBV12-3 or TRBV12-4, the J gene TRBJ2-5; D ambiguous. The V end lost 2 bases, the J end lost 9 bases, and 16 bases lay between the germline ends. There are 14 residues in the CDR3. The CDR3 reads CASSLSSRFGPQYF. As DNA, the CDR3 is TGTGCCAGCAGTTTATCCTCCCGTTTTGGGCCCCAGTACTTC.

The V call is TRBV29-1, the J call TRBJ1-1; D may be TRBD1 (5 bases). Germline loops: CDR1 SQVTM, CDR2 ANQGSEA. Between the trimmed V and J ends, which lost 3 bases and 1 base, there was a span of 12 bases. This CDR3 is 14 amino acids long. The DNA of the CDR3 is TGCAGCGTTGAGAGGGGATCTGGGAACACTGAAGCTTTCTTT. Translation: CSVERGSGNTEAFF.

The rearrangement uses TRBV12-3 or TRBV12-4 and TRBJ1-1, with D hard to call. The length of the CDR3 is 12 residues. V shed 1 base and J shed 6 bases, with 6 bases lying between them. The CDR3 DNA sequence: TGTGCCAGCAGTTTAGGCCGTCCTGAAGCTTTCTTT. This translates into CASSLGRPEAFF.

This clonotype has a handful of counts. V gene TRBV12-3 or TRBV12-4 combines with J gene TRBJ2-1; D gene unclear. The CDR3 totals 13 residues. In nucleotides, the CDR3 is TGTGCACTCGCCACCGTAGGTCGCGATGAGCAGTTCTTC. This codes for CALATVGRDEQFF.

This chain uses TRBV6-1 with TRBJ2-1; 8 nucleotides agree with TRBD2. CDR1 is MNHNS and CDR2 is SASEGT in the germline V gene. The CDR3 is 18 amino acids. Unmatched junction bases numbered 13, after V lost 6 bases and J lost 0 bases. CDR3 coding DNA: TGTGCCAGCAGCCTCCGGACTAGCTCCCTGAGCTCCTACAATGAGCAGTTCTTC. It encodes CASSLRTSSLSSYNEQFF.

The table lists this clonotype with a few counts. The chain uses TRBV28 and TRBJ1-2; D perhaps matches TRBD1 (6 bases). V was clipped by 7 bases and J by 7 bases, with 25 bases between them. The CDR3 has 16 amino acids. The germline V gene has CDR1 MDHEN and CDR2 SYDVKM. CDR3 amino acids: CASTTQSGTHLGGYTF. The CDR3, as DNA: TGTGCCAGCACCACACAGTCCGGGACACATTTGGGTGGCTACACCTTC.

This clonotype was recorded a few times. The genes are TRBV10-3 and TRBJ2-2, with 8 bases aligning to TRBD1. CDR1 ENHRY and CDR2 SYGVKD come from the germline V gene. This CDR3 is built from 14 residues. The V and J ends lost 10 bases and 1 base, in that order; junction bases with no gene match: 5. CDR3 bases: TGTGCCACCGAGGGACAGGTGAACACCGGGGAGCTGTTTTTT. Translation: CATEGQVNTGELFF.

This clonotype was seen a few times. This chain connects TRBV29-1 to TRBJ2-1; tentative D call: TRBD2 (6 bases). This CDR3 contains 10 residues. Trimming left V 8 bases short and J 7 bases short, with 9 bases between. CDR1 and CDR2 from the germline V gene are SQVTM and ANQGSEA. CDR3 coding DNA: TGCAGCTGGGCGGGGAATGAGCAGTTCTTC. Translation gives CSWAGNEQFF.

The chain's CDR3 is CASNTVGVAGELFF. CDR3 in DNA: TGTGCCAGCAACACTGTGGGGGTTGCCGGGGAGCTGTTTTTT. The J gene is TRBJ2-2, the V gene TRBV12-3 or TRBV12-4; D may match TRBD1 or TRBD2 (5 bases each). The V gene lost 7 bases and the J gene lost 6 bases, with 15 bases spanning the gap. CDR3 length: 14 residues.

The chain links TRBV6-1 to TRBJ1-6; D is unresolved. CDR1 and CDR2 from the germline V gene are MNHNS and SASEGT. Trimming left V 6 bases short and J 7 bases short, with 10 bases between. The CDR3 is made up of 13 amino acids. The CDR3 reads CASSTERNSPLHF. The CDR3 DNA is TGTGCCAGCAGCACCGAGCGGAATTCACCCCTCCACTTT.

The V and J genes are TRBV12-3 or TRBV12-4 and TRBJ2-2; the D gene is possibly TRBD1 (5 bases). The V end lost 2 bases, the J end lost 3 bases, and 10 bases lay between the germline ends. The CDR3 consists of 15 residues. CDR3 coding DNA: TGTGCCAGCAGTTTAAGCAGGGTCTACACCGGGGAGCTGTTTTTT. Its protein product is CASSLSRVYTGELFF.

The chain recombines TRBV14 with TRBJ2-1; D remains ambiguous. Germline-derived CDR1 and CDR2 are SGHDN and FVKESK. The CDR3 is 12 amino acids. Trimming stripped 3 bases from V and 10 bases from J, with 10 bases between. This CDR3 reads CASSQKIKEQFF. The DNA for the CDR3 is TGTGCCAGCAGCCAGAAGATCAAAGAGCAGTTCTTC.